This passage covers 5 T cell receptor beta chains from one sample sequenced in a study of blood T cell repertoires in COVID-19 (dated by TCRdb to the early 2020s). The method behind the library was the immunoSEQ multiplex PCR assay. What TCRdb holds here is the immuneACCESS table cut down to in-frame rearrangements. Part of the clones is not present; checked against another copy, under half of the missing clones reflect an unresolved V gene, and the others are unexplained. The sample records a few hundred thousand clones, 84% of which are singletons. Approximately 2% of the sample is held by the ten biggest clonotypes. Sequencing used peripheral blood. Receptors originate from a man aged 35 to 55 who had recovered from COVID-19.

The chain joins TRBV5-4 to TRBJ1-2, with 11 bases fitting TRBD1. CDR3 length: 17 residues. V gave up 4 bases and J gave up 8 bases; unmatched junction bases: 16. Germline CDR1 is SGHNT and CDR2 is YYREEE (reference sequence). CDR3 sequence reads: CASSPQHPGQGVGGYTF. DNA for the CDR3: TGTGCCAGCAGCCCCCAACACCCGGGACAGGGGGTGGGAGGCTACACCTTC.

The chain recombines TRBV24-1 with TRBJ2-3, with 9 bases lining up with TRBD1. V shed 3 bases, J shed 5 bases, and the junction held 5 bases outside the gene matches. CDR3 size: 15 residues. Germline CDR1 is KGHDR and CDR2 is SFDVKD. In DNA, the CDR3 is TGTGCCACCAGTGATCACCGGGACAGGGTAGATACGCAGTATTTT. It specifies CATSDHRDRVDTQYF.

V and J are TRBV19 and TRBJ2-2; 9 bases agree with TRBD2. The CDR3 consists of 17 residues. V gave up 7 bases and J gave up 4 bases; unmatched junction bases: 13. Germline CDR1 LNHDA, CDR2 SQIVND (reference sequence). Here the CDR3 reads CASNPALAGESTGELFF. CDR3 in DNA: TGTGCCAGTAATCCTGCGTTAGCGGGAGAGAGCACCGGGGAGCTGTTTTTT.

The chain combines TRBV12-3 or TRBV12-4 with TRBJ1-2; 10 bases are a match to TRBD1. With V trimmed by 7 bases and J by 6 bases, 5 bases remained unmatched. The CDR3 runs to 13 residues. The CDR3 DNA is TGTGCCAGCACCCTGGACAGGGGGAATGGCTACACCTTC. It specifies CASTLDRGNGYTF.

The chain has TRBV19 and TRBJ1-2; 7 nucleotides match TRBD1. CDR1 is LNHDA, CDR2 SQIVND, per germline (reference sequence). This CDR3 has 15 amino acids. The J segment lost 6 bases and the V segment lost 5 bases, leaving 12 bases of the junction unmatched. The CDR3, as DNA: TGTGCCAGTAGTCCATTTGGGACAGCGAATGATGGCTACACCTTC. This sequence encodes CASSPFGTANDGYTF.